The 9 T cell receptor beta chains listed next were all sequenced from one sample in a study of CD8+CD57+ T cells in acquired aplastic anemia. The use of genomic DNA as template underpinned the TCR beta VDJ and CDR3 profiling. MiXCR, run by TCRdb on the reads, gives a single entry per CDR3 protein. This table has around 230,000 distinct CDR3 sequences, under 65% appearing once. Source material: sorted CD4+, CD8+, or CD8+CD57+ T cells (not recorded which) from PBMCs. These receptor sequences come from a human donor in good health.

CDR3 in DNA: TGTGCCAGTAGTGGGGGACAGGGATCTAACTATGGCTACACCTTC. Encoded protein: CASSGGQGSNYGYTF. The rearrangement joins TRBV19 to TRBJ1-2; 9 bases align to TRBD1. The CDR3 is 15 amino acids. After removal of 5 bases from V and 0 bases from J, the junction contained 4 bases not matched to a gene. Germline lookup yields CDR1 LNHDA and CDR2 SQIVND (reference sequence).

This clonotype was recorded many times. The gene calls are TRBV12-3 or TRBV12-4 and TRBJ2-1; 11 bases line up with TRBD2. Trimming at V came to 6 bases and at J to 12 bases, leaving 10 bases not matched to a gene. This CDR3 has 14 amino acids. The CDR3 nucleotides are TGTGCCAGCAGGCCGGGACTAGCGGCGGATGGGCAGTTCTTC. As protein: CASRPGLAADGQFF.

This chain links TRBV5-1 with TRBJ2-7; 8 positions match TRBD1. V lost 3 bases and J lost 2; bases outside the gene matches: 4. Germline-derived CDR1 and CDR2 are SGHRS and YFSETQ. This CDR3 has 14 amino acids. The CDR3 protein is CASSSDRAAYEQYF. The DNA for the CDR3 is TGCGCCAGCAGCTCGGACAGGGCCGCCTACGAGCAGTACTTC. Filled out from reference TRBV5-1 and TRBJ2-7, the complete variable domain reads KAGVTQTPRYLIKTRGQQVTLSCSPISGHRSVSWYQQTPGQGLQFLFEYFSETQRNKGNFPGRFSGRQFSNSRSEMNVSTLELGDSALYLCASSSDRAAYEQYFGPGTRLTVT.

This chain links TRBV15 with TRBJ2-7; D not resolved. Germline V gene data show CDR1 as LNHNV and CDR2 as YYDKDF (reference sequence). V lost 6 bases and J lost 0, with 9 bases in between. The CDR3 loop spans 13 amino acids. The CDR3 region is CATRSWTSYEQYF. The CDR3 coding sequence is TGTGCCACCAGATCGTGGACCTCCTACGAGCAGTACTTC.

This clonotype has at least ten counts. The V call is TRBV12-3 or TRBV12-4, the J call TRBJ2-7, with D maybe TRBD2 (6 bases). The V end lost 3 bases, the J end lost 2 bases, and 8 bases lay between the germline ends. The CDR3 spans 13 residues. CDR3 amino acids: CASSFPGAYEQYF. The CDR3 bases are TGTGCCAGCAGTTTTCCGGGGGCCTACGAGCAGTACTTC.

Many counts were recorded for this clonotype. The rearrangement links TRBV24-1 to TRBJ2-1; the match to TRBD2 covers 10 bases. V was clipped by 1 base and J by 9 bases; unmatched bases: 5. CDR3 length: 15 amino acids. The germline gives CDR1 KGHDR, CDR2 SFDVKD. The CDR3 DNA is TGTGCCACCAGTGATTTAGCGGGAGGGCCGCTTGAGCAGTTCTTC. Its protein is CATSDLAGGPLEQFF.

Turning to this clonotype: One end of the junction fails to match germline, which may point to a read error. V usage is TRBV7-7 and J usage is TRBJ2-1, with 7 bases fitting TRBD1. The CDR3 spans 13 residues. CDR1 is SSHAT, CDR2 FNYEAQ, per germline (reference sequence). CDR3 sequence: CASSSETGSEQFF. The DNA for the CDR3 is TGTGCTAGCAGCTCCGAGACAGGGTCTGAGCAGTTCTTC.

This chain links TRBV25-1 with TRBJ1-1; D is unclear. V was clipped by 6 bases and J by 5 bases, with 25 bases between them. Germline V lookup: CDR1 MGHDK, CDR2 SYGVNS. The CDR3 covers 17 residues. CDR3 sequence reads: CASSPTRAGTTRTEAFF. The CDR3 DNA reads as TGTGCCAGCAGCCCAACGAGGGCAGGTACAACGAGAACTGAAGCTTTCTTT.

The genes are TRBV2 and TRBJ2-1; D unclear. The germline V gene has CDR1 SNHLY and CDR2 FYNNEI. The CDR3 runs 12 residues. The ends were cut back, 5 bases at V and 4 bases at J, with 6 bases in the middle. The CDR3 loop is CASSRLYNEQFF. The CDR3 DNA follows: TGTGCCAGCAGTCGACTGTACAATGAGCAGTTCTTC.